What follows are 20 T cell receptor beta chains derived from one specimen sequenced in a study of Graves' ophthalmopathy and Graves' hyperthyroidism. For repertoire sequencing, the TCR beta CDR3 regions were amplified from RNA transcripts. HTBI-primed first-round RT-PCR preceded second-round multiplex PCR. A single record per CDR3 protein comes from TCRdb applying MiXCR to the multiplex PCR reads. The data hold approximately 540,000 distinct CDR3 sequences, with 35% to 45% observed a single time. The sequenced sample was peripheral blood or thyroid tissue (not recorded which). Receptor source: an adult man with Graves' hyperthyroidism.

The V gene is TRBV7-2, the J gene TRBJ2-7; 13 bases fit TRBD2. The germline CDR1 and CDR2 sequences are SGHTA and FQGNSA. The V gene end was trimmed by 5 bases and the J gene end by 7 bases; junction bases not matched to a gene: 11. The CDR3 sequence is 16 residues long. The CDR3 spells CASSAGLAGLGNEQYF. The CDR3 DNA sequence: TGTGCCAGCAGCGCGGGACTAGCGGGGCTTGGGAATGAGCAGTACTTC.

This clonotype came up many times. This sequence joins TRBV7-6 and TRBJ2-2; D not certain. V was trimmed by 0 bases and J by 0 bases, leaving 11 bases between them. The CDR3 runs 17 residues. The germline V gene encodes CDR1 SGHVS and CDR2 FNYEAQ. The CDR3 is CASSLADAISNTGELFF. The DNA of the CDR3 is TGTGCCAGCAGCTTAGCGGACGCAATCTCGAACACCGGGGAGCTGTTTTTT.

This clonotype was counted between two and nine times. The chain links TRBV28 to TRBJ2-5; D may be TRBD1 (5 bases). The CDR3 covers 14 residues. Trimming stripped 3 bases from V and 1 base from J, with 9 bases between. Germline V gives CDR1 MDHEN, CDR2 SYDVKM. CDR3 in amino acids: CASSFPGLQETQYF. The CDR3 region has the DNA TGTGCCAGCAGTTTTCCAGGGCTCCAAGAGACCCAGTACTTC.

This clonotype has at least ten counts. The rearrangement joins TRBV5-8 to TRBJ1-4; D is unclear. Germline assignment: CDR1 SGHTS and CDR2 YDEGEE. The CDR3 runs to 13 residues. The germline V and J ends were trimmed by 4 bases and 5 bases, with 9 bases remaining between them. CDR3 residues: CASSQQKNEKLFF. The CDR3 DNA reads TGTGCCAGCAGCCAACAGAAGAATGAAAAACTGTTTTTT.

This clonotype was detected many times. The chain has TRBV5-1 and TRBJ1-2, with unresolved D. This CDR3 has 14 residues. Germline values: CDR1 SGHRS, CDR2 YFSETQ. V was pared by 2 bases and J by 6 bases, with 14 bases between. CDR3 DNA sequence: TGCGCCAGCAGCTTATGGACCTCGGAAGATGGCTACACCTTC. This codes for CASSLWTSEDGYTF.

J is TRBJ2-1 and V is TRBV9; no clear D. The CDR3 consists of 12 residues. Trimming shortened V by 0 bases and J by 7 bases, and 5 bases separated the two germline ends. Germline CDR1 reads SGDLS; CDR2 reads YYNGEE. CDR3 loop: CASSVDGNEQFF. CDR3 coding DNA: TGTGCCAGCAGCGTAGATGGTAATGAGCAGTTCTTC.

The CDR3: CASSLATSGGETQYF. In nucleotides, the CDR3 is TGTGCCAGCAGTTTAGCGACTAGCGGGGGAGAGACCCAGTACTTC. The J gene is TRBJ2-5, the V gene TRBV28; TRBD2 agrees at 12 bases. The CDR3 runs 15 residues. J lost 4 bases, V lost 2 bases, and 2 bases had no gene match. Germline V gene sequence: CDR1 MDHEN, CDR2 SYDVKM.

The chain has TRBV2 and TRBJ2-7; 7 bases are shared with TRBD1. The trim removed 6 bases at V and 7 bases at J, leaving 12 bases unmatched. The CDR3 runs to 14 residues. Germline V lookup: CDR1 SNHLY, CDR2 FYNNEI. The CDR3 protein is CASREATGRFEQYF. CDR3 DNA: TGTGCCAGCAGGGAGGCGACAGGGAGATTTGAGCAGTACTTC.

In the case of this clonotype: This could be a read error, since a much larger clone is one nucleotide away. For the CDR3, the DNA is TGTGCCAGCAGTGTGGTGAACTATGGCTACACCTTC. This gives the protein CASSVVNYGYTF. The chain combines TRBV2 with TRBJ1-2; D gene ambiguous. The CDR3 contains 12 residues. Per germline, CDR1 SNHLY and CDR2 FYNNEI. The ends were cut back, 4 bases at V and 2 bases at J, with 5 bases in the middle.

The chain carries TRBV20-1 and TRBJ1-2, with D tentatively TRBD1 (5 bases). Per the germline V gene, CDR1 is DFQATT and CDR2 is SNEGSKA (reference sequence). With 8 bases removed from V and 5 bases from J, the gap between germline ends came to 15 bases. This CDR3 is 12 amino acids long. The CDR3 DNA reads TGCAGTACTGGGACGCCGGGTTATGGCTACACCTTC. Protein sequence: CSTGTPGYGYTF.

With regard to this clonotype: Possible read error: a much larger clone is one base away. DNA for the CDR3: TGTACCAGCAGTCGAACCCTAGGGACAGACTCATCCTACGAGCAGTACTTC. This sequence encodes CTSSRTLGTDSSYEQYF. The chain employs TRBV12-3 or TRBV12-4 and TRBJ2-7; 7 bases are shared with TRBD1. CDR3 length: 17 residues.

This clonotype was seen many times. The chain carries TRBV9 and TRBJ1-1; no clear D. Per germline, CDR1 SGDLS and CDR2 YYNGEE. This CDR3 spans 16 amino acids. Trimming shortened V by 3 bases and J by 6 bases, and 21 bases separated the two germline ends. CDR3 loop: CASSGNAGPLNPEAFF. The CDR3 bases are TGTGCCAGCAGCGGTAACGCCGGGCCTCTAAACCCTGAAGCTTTCTTT.

This clonotype was recorded at least ten times. The rearrangement links TRBV7-2 to TRBJ2-7; 8 bases match TRBD1. Germline CDR1 and CDR2: SGHTA and FQGNSA. The trim removed 1 base at V and 1 base at J, leaving 6 bases unmatched. This CDR3 region has 16 residues. Here the CDR3 DNA reads TGTGCCAGCAGCTTAGTTTCGGGACAGGAATCCTACGAGCAGTACTTC. Residues: CASSLVSGQESYEQYF.

Many counts were recorded for this clonotype. CDR3 DNA sequence: TGTGCCAGTAGCAGGGGGGGTTACACTGAAGCTTTCTTT. This sequence encodes CASSRGGYTEAFF. V and J are TRBV19 and TRBJ1-1; TRBD1 agrees at 7 bases. Trimming took 6 bases from V and 3 from J; bases not matched to a gene: 4. Germline V CDR1 and CDR2: LNHDA, SQIVND (reference sequence). CDR3 length: 13 residues.

Many counts were recorded for this clonotype. The V gene is TRBV2, the J gene TRBJ2-7; 10 bases line up with TRBD1. CDR1 is SNHLY, CDR2 FYNNEI, per germline. The CDR3 has 15 amino acids. The ends lost 3 bases at V and 0 bases at J; junction bases unmatched: 2. The CDR3 reads CASSEGTGVSYEQYF. The CDR3 DNA reads as TGTGCCAGCAGTGAGGGGACAGGGGTCTCCTACGAGCAGTACTTC. The variable domain in full, with the rest retrieved from reference TRBV2 and TRBJ2-7, is EPEVTQTPSHQVTQMGQEVILRCVPISNHLYFYWYRQILGQKVEFLVSFYNNEISEKSEIFDDQFSVERPDGSNFTLKIRSTKLEDSAMYFCASSEGTGVSYEQYFGPGTRLTVT.

Of note for this clonotype: This is likely a read error, given that the CDR3 carries no conserved phenylalanine or tryptophan at its end. The DNA is left out, because the CDR3 cannot be placed on it with certainty; the CDR3 is given as TCRdb lists it. The rearrangement links TRBV7-9 to TRBJ1-1; TRBD1 is the table's D call and was not checked against the DNA. The CDR3 totals 8 residues, both ends included. Germline CDR1 SEHNR, CDR2 FQNEAQ (reference sequence). CDR3: CASSDRDR.

V and J are TRBV20-1 and TRBJ2-7, with 9 bases matching TRBD1. Germline CDR1 DFQATT, CDR2 SNEGSKA (reference sequence). The CDR3 has 17 amino acids. The V and J ends lost 1 base and 2 bases, in that order; junction bases with no gene match: 12. CDR3 in amino acids: CSARGLSGTGRTYEQYF. CDR3 DNA: TGCAGTGCTAGAGGACTATCCGGGACAGGGCGGACCTACGAGCAGTACTTC.

At least ten counts were recorded for this clonotype. The V and J genes are TRBV10-2 and TRBJ1-5; 8 bases align to TRBD1. CDR1 is WSHSY, CDR2 SAAADI, per germline. With 3 bases clipped from V and 6 bases from J, the junction kept 4 bases outside the gene matches. CDR3 size: 14 residues. The chain's CDR3 is CASSDSGGRQPQHF. The CDR3 region has the DNA TGCGCCAGCAGTGATTCAGGGGGCCGTCAGCCCCAGCATTTT.

This rearrangement joins TRBV20-1 to TRBJ2-3; 7 bases match TRBD2. The J segment lost 1 base and the V segment lost 2 bases, leaving 6 bases of the junction unmatched. The CDR3 is 15 amino acids. The germline gives CDR1 DFQATT, CDR2 SNEGSKA (reference sequence). CDR3 residues: CSARPGLDGTDTQYF. The DNA for the CDR3 is TGCAGTGCTAGACCAGGACTAGATGGCACAGATACGCAGTATTTT.

The genes are TRBV19 and TRBJ1-1, with TRBD1 matching over 11 bases. The CDR3 is 15 amino acids. Germline CDR1 reads LNHDA; CDR2 reads SQIVND (reference sequence). The V and J ends lost 5 bases and 11 bases, in that order; junction bases with no gene match: 13. CDR3 sequence: CASSAGTGGPQVAFF. CDR3 DNA sequence: TGTGCCAGTAGTGCCGGGACAGGGGGTCCTCAGGTTGCTTTCTTT.